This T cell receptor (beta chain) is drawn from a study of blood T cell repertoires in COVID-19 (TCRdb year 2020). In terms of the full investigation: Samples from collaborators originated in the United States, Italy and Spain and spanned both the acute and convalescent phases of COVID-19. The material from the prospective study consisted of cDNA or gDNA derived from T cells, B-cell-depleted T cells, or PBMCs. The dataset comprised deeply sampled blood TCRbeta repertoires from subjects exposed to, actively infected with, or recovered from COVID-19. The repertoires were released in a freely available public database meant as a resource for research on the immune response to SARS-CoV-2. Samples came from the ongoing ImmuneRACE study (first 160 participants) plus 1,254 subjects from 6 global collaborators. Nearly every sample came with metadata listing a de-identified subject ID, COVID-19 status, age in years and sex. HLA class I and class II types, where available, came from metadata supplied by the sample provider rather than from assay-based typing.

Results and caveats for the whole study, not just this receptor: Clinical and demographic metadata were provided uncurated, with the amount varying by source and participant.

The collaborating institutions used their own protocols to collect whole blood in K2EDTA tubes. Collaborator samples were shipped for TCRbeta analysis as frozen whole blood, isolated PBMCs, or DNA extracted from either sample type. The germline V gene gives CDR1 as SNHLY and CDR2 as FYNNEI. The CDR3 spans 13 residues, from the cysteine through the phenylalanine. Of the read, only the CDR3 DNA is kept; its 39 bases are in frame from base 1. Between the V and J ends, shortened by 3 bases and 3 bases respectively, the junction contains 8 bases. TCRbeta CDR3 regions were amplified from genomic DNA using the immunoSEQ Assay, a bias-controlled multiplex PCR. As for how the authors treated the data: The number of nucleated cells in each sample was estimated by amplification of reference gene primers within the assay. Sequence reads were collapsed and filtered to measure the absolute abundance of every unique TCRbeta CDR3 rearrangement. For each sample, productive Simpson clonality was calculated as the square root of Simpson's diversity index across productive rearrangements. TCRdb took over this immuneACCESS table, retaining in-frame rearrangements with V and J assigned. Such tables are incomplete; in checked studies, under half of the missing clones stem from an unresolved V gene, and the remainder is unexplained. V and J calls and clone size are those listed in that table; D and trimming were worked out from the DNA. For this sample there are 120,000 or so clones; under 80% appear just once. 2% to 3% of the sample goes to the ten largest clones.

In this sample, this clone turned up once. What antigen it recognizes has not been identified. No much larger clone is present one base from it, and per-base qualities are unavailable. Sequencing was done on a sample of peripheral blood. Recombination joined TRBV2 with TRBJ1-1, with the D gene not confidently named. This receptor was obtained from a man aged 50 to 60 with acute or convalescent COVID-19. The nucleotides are TGTGCCAGCAGTGATTGGGGAGACACTGAAGCTTTCTTT. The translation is CASSDWGDTEAFF.